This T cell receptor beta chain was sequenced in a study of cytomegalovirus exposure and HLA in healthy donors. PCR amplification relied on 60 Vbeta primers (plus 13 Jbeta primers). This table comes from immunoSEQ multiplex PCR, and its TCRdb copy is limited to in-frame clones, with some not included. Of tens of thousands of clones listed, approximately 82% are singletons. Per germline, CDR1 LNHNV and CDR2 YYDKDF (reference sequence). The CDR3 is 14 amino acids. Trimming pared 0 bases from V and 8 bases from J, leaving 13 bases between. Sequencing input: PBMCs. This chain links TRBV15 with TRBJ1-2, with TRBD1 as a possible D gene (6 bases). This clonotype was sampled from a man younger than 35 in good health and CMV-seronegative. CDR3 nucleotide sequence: TGTGCCACCAGCAGAGATCAGGGGATAAGGGGCTACACCTTC. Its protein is CATSRDQGIRGYTF.